This is a list of T cell receptor beta chains from one sample in a study of shared clonotypes between healthy human individuals. Sequencing used immunoSEQ multiplex PCR; TCRdb keeps in-frame clones, though not all of them. The sample lists around 600,000 clones; 90% to 95% were seen once. Sequencing input: naive CD8+ T cells sorted from blood. These receptors came from a woman between 25 and 40 years old in good health. The CDR3 runs from the conserved cysteine through the conserved F or W. Each record gives: J gene, D gene, V gene, clone size, CDR3 DNA, CDR3 protein. The D gene is left open where the match is weak. Expanded clones get a size class; other rows say once, few or many, or leave the size out.

j_call: TRBJ2-5; d_call: -; v_call: TRBV19; clone_size: -; cdr3_nt: TGTGCCAGTAGTATAGTGTGGGGAGAGACCCAGTACTTC; cdr3_aa: CASSIVWGETQYF
j_call: TRBJ1-5; d_call: -; v_call: TRBV27; clone_size: few; cdr3_nt: TGTGCCAGCAGCTGGAATAGCAATCAGCCCCAGCATTTT; cdr3_aa: CASSWNSNQPQHF
j_call: TRBJ2-7; d_call: -; v_call: TRBV11-2; clone_size: -; cdr3_nt: TGTGCCAGCAGCTTAGATCTTGGGGTGACCTACGAGCAGTACTTC; cdr3_aa: CASSLDLGVTYEQYF
j_call: TRBJ2-2; d_call: TRBD2; v_call: TRBV7-6; clone_size: -; cdr3_nt: TGTGCCAGCAGCTGGGGGGAGGGCACCGGGGAGCTGTTTTTT; cdr3_aa: CASSWGEGTGELFF
j_call: TRBJ1-3; d_call: -; v_call: TRBV27; clone_size: -; cdr3_nt: TGTGCCAGCAAAATACAGGGAGCTGGAAACACCATATATTTT; cdr3_aa: CASKIQGAGNTIYF
j_call: TRBJ2-3; d_call: -; v_call: TRBV28; clone_size: -; cdr3_nt: TGTGCCAGCACCCCCTCGATTGGCACAGATACGCAGTATTTT; cdr3_aa: CASTPSIGTDTQYF
j_call: TRBJ2-7; d_call: TRBD1; v_call: TRBV5-1; clone_size: -; cdr3_nt: TGCGCCAGCAGCAAGGGACAGGGCGAAGGCTACGAGCAGTACTTC; cdr3_aa: CASSKGQGEGYEQYF
j_call: TRBJ1-1; d_call: -; v_call: TRBV29-1; clone_size: once; cdr3_nt: TGCAGCGTTACCCGACAGGTACAGAACACTGAAGCTTTCTTT; cdr3_aa: CSVTRQVQNTEAFF
j_call: TRBJ1-5; d_call: TRBD1; v_call: TRBV27; clone_size: -; cdr3_nt: TGTGCCAGCCGGACAGGGGGGGATCAGCCCCAGCATTTT; cdr3_aa: CASRTGGDQPQHF
j_call: TRBJ2-2; d_call: -; v_call: TRBV7-9; clone_size: few; cdr3_nt: TGTGCCAGCAGCTTATCCTTGAACACCGGGGAGCTGTTTTTT; cdr3_aa: CASSLSLNTGELFF
j_call: TRBJ2-7; d_call: TRBD2; v_call: TRBV2; clone_size: -; cdr3_nt: TGTGCCAGCAGTTACTCCCGACTAGCTTCGGCGGTTACCTACGAGCAGTACTTC; cdr3_aa: CASSYSRLASAVTYEQYF
j_call: TRBJ1-2; d_call: TRBD1; v_call: TRBV6-6; clone_size: -; cdr3_nt: TGTGCCAGCAGCCTTGGACAGGGTGGTGGCTACACCTTC; cdr3_aa: CASSLGQGGGYTF
j_call: TRBJ2-1; d_call: TRBD2; v_call: TRBV2; clone_size: -; cdr3_nt: TGTGCCAGCAGGGTGACTAGCGGGACCTACAATGAGCAGTTCTTC; cdr3_aa: CASRVTSGTYNEQFF
j_call: TRBJ2-7; d_call: -; v_call: TRBV9; clone_size: -; cdr3_nt: TGTGCCAGCAGCGTACTCCCTGGGGGCTACGAGCAGTACTTC; cdr3_aa: CASSVLPGGYEQYF
j_call: TRBJ2-7; d_call: -; v_call: TRBV27; clone_size: -; cdr3_nt: TGTGCCAGCAGTCCCCTAGGGGGTATCGAGCAGTACTTC; cdr3_aa: CASSPLGGIEQYF
j_call: TRBJ1-5; d_call: TRBD1; v_call: TRBV28; clone_size: -; cdr3_nt: TGTGCCAGCACCTCGGGAAGACAGGGGATTTATCAGCCCCAGCATTTT; cdr3_aa: CASTSGRQGIYQPQHF
j_call: TRBJ2-1; d_call: TRBD2; v_call: TRBV5-6; clone_size: -; cdr3_nt: TGTGCCAGCAGCGGGGAGGATAGCGGGAGGGCCGGGAGTGAGCAGTTCTTC; cdr3_aa: CASSGEDSGRAGSEQFF
j_call: TRBJ2-7; d_call: -; v_call: TRBV10-2; clone_size: -; cdr3_nt: TGCGCCAGCAGTGAAAACTACGAGCAGTACTTC; cdr3_aa: CASSENYEQYF
j_call: TRBJ2-1; d_call: -; v_call: TRBV11-2; clone_size: -; cdr3_nt: TGTGCCAGCAGCTTAGATATCAGGGTACGGGACAATGAGCAGTTCTTC; cdr3_aa: CASSLDIRVRDNEQFF
j_call: TRBJ2-1; d_call: -; v_call: TRBV27; clone_size: -; cdr3_nt: TGTGCCAGCACTCCCATGGGTGGGATTGCCTACAATGAGCAGTTCTTC; cdr3_aa: CASTPMGGIAYNEQFF
j_call: TRBJ2-7; d_call: -; v_call: TRBV4-2; clone_size: few; cdr3_nt: TGTGCCAGCAGCCAAGATACAGGGTACTACGAGCAGTACTTC; cdr3_aa: CASSQDTGYYEQYF
j_call: TRBJ1-1; d_call: -; v_call: TRBV19; clone_size: -; cdr3_nt: TGTGCCAGTAGTATACAGAGACATGGAACTGAAGCTTTCTTT; cdr3_aa: CASSIQRHGTEAFF
j_call: TRBJ1-5; d_call: TRBD1; v_call: TRBV2; clone_size: -; cdr3_nt: TGTGCCAGCAGTACAGGGGTCATGGGCAATCAGCCCCAGCATTTT; cdr3_aa: CASSTGVMGNQPQHF
j_call: TRBJ2-7; d_call: TRBD1; v_call: TRBV27; clone_size: -; cdr3_nt: TGTGCCACCGCCGGACAGGGGTCCCCCTACGAGCAGTACTTC; cdr3_aa: CATAGQGSPYEQYF
j_call: TRBJ2-5; d_call: -; v_call: TRBV27; clone_size: once; cdr3_nt: TGTGCCAGCAGCAGGGGGGCTAAAGGGGAGACCCAGTACTTC; cdr3_aa: CASSRGAKGETQYF
j_call: TRBJ2-7; d_call: TRBD2; v_call: TRBV4-1; clone_size: -; cdr3_nt: TGCGCCAGCAGCCATCCCTTGGTAGCGGGACCTACTGAGCAGTACTTC; cdr3_aa: CASSHPLVAGPTEQYF
j_call: TRBJ2-7; d_call: TRBD2; v_call: TRBV11-2; clone_size: -; cdr3_nt: TGTGCCAGCAGCTTAGATGGGCGGGAGGGCGACGAGCAGTACTTC; cdr3_aa: CASSLDGREGDEQYF
j_call: TRBJ1-5; d_call: TRBD1; v_call: TRBV28; clone_size: -; cdr3_nt: TGTGCCAGCAGAATTAGGGGACAGACCAATCAGCCCCAGCATTTT; cdr3_aa: CASRIRGQTNQPQHF
j_call: TRBJ2-7; d_call: TRBD2; v_call: TRBV4-2; clone_size: -; cdr3_nt: TGTGCCAGCAGCCCCCAGCAGACTAGCGGGAACTACGAGCAGTACTTC; cdr3_aa: CASSPQQTSGNYEQYF
j_call: TRBJ2-7; d_call: -; v_call: TRBV25-1; clone_size: -; cdr3_nt: TGTGCCAGCAGTGACTATAAGGGTCTGCAGCCCTACGAGCAGTACTTC; cdr3_aa: CASSDYKGLQPYEQYF
j_call: TRBJ2-1; d_call: TRBD1; v_call: TRBV5-8; clone_size: -; cdr3_nt: TGTGCCAGCAGCTTTGGTACAGGGGGCGCAAATGAGCAGTTCTTC; cdr3_aa: CASSFGTGGANEQFF
j_call: TRBJ2-3; d_call: -; v_call: TRBV28; clone_size: -; cdr3_nt: TGTGCCAGCACCGCTCTGCACTACCAACGTTCCACAGATACGCAGTATTTT; cdr3_aa: CASTALHYQRSTDTQYF
j_call: TRBJ2-7; d_call: -; v_call: TRBV27; clone_size: -; cdr3_nt: TGTGCCAGCAGTCCGGGATCTTCCTACGAGCAGTACTTC; cdr3_aa: CASSPGSSYEQYF
j_call: TRBJ2-7; d_call: -; v_call: TRBV28; clone_size: -; cdr3_nt: TGTGCCAGCAGTTTGGGTGGAGAGAATAGCGAGCAGTACTTC; cdr3_aa: CASSLGGENSEQYF
j_call: TRBJ2-5; d_call: TRBD2; v_call: TRBV5-4; clone_size: -; cdr3_nt: TGTGCCAGCAGCTTGGGACTAGCGGGAGGGATCCGCGAGACCCAGTACTTC; cdr3_aa: CASSLGLAGGIRETQYF
j_call: TRBJ1-3; d_call: TRBD1; v_call: TRBV9; clone_size: -; cdr3_nt: TGTGCCAGCAGCGCCGCCGACAGGGTCAGAAACACCATATATTTT; cdr3_aa: CASSAADRVRNTIYF
j_call: TRBJ2-7; d_call: -; v_call: TRBV19; clone_size: -; cdr3_nt: TGTGCCAGTAGTATTGGGCAGGAGGTATACGAGCAGTACTTC; cdr3_aa: CASSIGQEVYEQYF
j_call: TRBJ2-2; d_call: -; v_call: TRBV19; clone_size: -; cdr3_nt: TGTGCCAGTAGTGGTTCCGGGGAGCTGTTTTTT; cdr3_aa: CASSGSGELFF
j_call: TRBJ2-7; d_call: -; v_call: TRBV28; clone_size: -; cdr3_nt: TGTGCCAGCAGTTTAGGACGGAGCTACGAGCAGTACTTC; cdr3_aa: CASSLGRSYEQYF
j_call: TRBJ2-1; d_call: TRBD2; v_call: TRBV15; clone_size: -; cdr3_nt: TGTGCCATCGGACTAGCGGAAGACAATGAGCAGTTCTTC; cdr3_aa: CAIGLAEDNEQFF